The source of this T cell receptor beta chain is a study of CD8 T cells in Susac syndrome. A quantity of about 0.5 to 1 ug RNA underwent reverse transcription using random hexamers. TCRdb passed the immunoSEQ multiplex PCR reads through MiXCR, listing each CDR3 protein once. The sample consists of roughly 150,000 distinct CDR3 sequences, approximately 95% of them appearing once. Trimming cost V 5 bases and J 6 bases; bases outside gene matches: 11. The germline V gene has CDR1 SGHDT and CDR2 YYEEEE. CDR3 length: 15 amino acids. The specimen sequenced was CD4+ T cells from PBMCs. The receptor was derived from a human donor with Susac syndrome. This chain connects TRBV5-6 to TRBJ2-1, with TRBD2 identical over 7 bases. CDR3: CASRFAGDSLNEQFF. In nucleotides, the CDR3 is TGTGCCAGCAGATTTGCGGGGGACTCCCTCAATGAGCAGTTCTTC.